The 2 T cell receptor beta chains given below trace back to one sample, sequenced in a study of T cell repertoires in cytomegalovirus infection (dated by TCRdb to 2018 to 2020). Instrument on record: Illumina HiSeq 1500. TCRdb applied fastp at Q25 and MiXCR to the public reads, then kept only in-frame beta chains. CDR3 protein duplicates are merged, each entry listing the most common genes and DNA. This sample gives 230,000 or so distinct CDR3 sequences in total; approximately 15% of them show up just once. The leading ten clones occupy around half of the sample. Sample: CD8+ T cells from PBMCs. The receptors shown here come from a human donor in good health (CMV status not recorded). Some clones in this sample may be carry-over from other donors' samples.

This clonotype came up many times. This rearrangement joins TRBV7-2 to TRBJ1-2; D is possibly TRBD1 (5 bases). The CDR3 runs to 15 residues. V shed 5 bases and J shed 5 bases, with 18 bases lying between them. The germline gives CDR1 SGHTA, CDR2 FQGNSA. CDR3 coding DNA: TGTGCCAGCAGCCATCCGGGACCCCCGGAGTATGGCTACACCTTC. It specifies CASSHPGPPEYGYTF. Using reference TRBV7-2 and TRBJ1-2 for the parts outside the CDR3, the full variable domain is GAGVSQSPSNKVTEKGKDVELRCDPISGHTALYWYRQSLGQGLEFLIYFQGNSAPDKSGLPSDRFSAERTGGSVSTLTIQRTQQEDSAVYLCASSHPGPPEYGYTFGSGTRLTVV.

This rearrangement joins TRBV5-1 to TRBJ1-2, with 9 positions matching TRBD1. The V gene's germline CDR1 is SGHRS and CDR2 YFSETQ. Trimming cost V 1 base and J 3 bases; bases outside gene matches: 4. The CDR3 loop spans 15 amino acids. The CDR3 sequence is CASSLKDRGYYGYTF. The CDR3 nucleotides read TGCGCCAGCAGCTTGAAGGACAGGGGATACTATGGCTACACCTTC.